This T cell receptor (beta chain) was captured by sequencing in a study of T cell responses to AZD1222 COVID-19 vaccine. Whole-study findings and limits: Clonal diversity was possibly underestimated, and the donors were mostly white British, with more females.

Assay: immunoSEQ multiplex PCR; the TCRdb copy retains only in-frame clones and omits some. Seen here are 90,000 to 100,000 clones, approximately 91% observed once, and the top ten hold roughly 15%. V was shortened by 2 bases and J by 8 bases, with 13 bases between the two germline ends. The CDR3 spans 14 residues. In germline, CDR1 is SGDLS, CDR2 YYNGEE. Concerning this clone: What it binds is unknown.

This rearrangement joins TRBV9 to TRBJ1-4; no reliable D call. The input for sequencing was peripheral blood, taken 28 days after the second AZD1222 dose. The sequence derives from an adult who received the AZD1222 COVID-19 vaccine. This CDR3 reads CASSVTAPDEKLFF. CDR3 DNA: TGTGCCAGCAGCGTCACGGCCCCCGACGAAAAACTGTTTTTT.